One sample yielded the 28 T cell receptor beta chains listed below, sequenced in a study of T cell repertoires in cytomegalovirus infection. No antigens are known for them. Using its own MiXCR run on the reads, TCRdb lists one record per CDR3 protein. The sample has approximately 600,000 distinct CDR3 sequences, around 40% seen once. Sequences were derived from cultured PBMCs, sampled from culture after CMV antigen stimulation. These receptors all come from a human donor in good health (CMV status not recorded). Some clones in this sample may be carry-over from other donors' samples.

The chain uses TRBV7-8 and TRBJ2-3; D is perhaps TRBD2 (5 bases). Germline assignment: CDR1 SGHVS and CDR2 FQNEAQ. The CDR3 contains 16 residues. Trimming cost V 1 base and J 5 bases, with 16 bases left between them. CDR3 protein: CASSLGGLARGDTQYF. DNA for the CDR3: TGTGCCAGCAGCTTAGGTGGCTTGGCCCGGGGAGATACGCAGTATTTT. The full variable domain, its missing parts supplied by reference TRBV7-8 and TRBJ2-3, is GAGVSQSPRYKVAKRGQDVALRCDPISGHVSLFWYQQALGQGPEFLTYFQNEAQLDKSGLPSDRFFAERPEGSVSTLKIQRTQQEDSAVYLCASSLGGLARGDTQYFGPGTRLTVL.

This clonotype was detected a few times. The chain combines TRBV20-1 with TRBJ1-4; TRBD1 matches at 11 bases. The CDR3 extends over 13 amino acids. J gave up 9 bases and V 6 bases, and 6 bases lay outside the gene matches. CDR1 is DFQATT and CDR2 is SNEGSKA in the germline V gene (reference sequence). The CDR3: CSARGQGGQKLFF. As DNA, the CDR3 is TGCAGTGCGCGGGGACAGGGGGGTCAAAAACTGTTTTTT.

This clonotype was seen only a few times. The J gene is TRBJ2-3, the V gene TRBV19, with TRBD2 matching over 7 bases. The CDR3 sequence is 16 residues long. Germline trimming cut 5 bases from V and 4 bases from J; bases unmatched to any gene: 12. CDR1 LNHDA and CDR2 SQIVND come from the germline V gene (reference sequence). CDR3 DNA: TGTGCCAGTAGTTCTCTCTCGCGGGGGTTCCCAGATACGCAGTATTTT. Amino acid sequence: CASSSLSRGFPDTQYF.

The J gene is TRBJ1-1, the V gene TRBV7-9; D remains unclear. Germline assignment: CDR1 SEHNR and CDR2 FQNEAQ (reference sequence). V was clipped by 5 bases and J by 0 bases, with 13 bases between them. This CDR3 contains 15 residues. CDR3 coding DNA: TGTGCCAGCAGCCCTCATTACGGGATGAACACTGAAGCTTTCTTT. This gives the protein CASSPHYGMNTEAFF.

There are many counts of this clonotype. The gene calls are TRBV7-6 and TRBJ1-1; D is undetermined. Trimming stripped 5 bases from V and 1 base from J, with 11 bases between. Germline CDR1 reads SGHVS; CDR2 reads FNYEAQ. This CDR3 is 14 amino acids long. The DNA of the CDR3 is TGTGCCAGCAGCCTAACAGTTACGAACACTGAAGCTTTCTTT. This gives the protein CASSLTVTNTEAFF.

A few counts support this clonotype. The chain combines TRBV7-8 with TRBJ1-4; 7 bases map to TRBD1. Germline-derived CDR1 and CDR2 are SGHVS and FQNEAQ. Trimming removed 5 bases from V and 4 bases from J; junction bases left unmatched: 16. This CDR3 region has 18 residues. CDR3 sequence (DNA): TGTGCCAGCAGCCCGCAGGGGGGGGCCCATGGGTATAATGAAAAACTGTTTTTT. Its protein product is CASSPQGGAHGYNEKLFF.

A few counts support this clonotype. This chain joins TRBV20-1 and TRBJ2-4; 9 nucleotides line up with TRBD2. Looked up from germline, CDR1 is DFQATT and CDR2 is SNEGSKA (reference sequence). The junction had 18 bases not matched to a gene; V was cut back by 4 bases and J by 2 bases. CDR3 length: 19 amino acids. DNA for the CDR3: TGCAGTGCTATTCAACCCCTAGGGCCTAGCGGGATCTCCAAAAACATTCAGTACTTC. Translation: CSAIQPLGPSGISKNIQYF.

This clonotype was recorded only once. V usage is TRBV7-9 and J usage is TRBJ2-3; possibly TRBD2 for D (5 bases). V was trimmed by 7 bases and J by 0 bases, leaving 14 bases between them. Germline-derived CDR1 and CDR2 are SEHNR and FQNEAQ (reference sequence). There are 15 residues in the CDR3. CDR3 DNA sequence: TGTGCCAGCACACCCACGGGGTCAAGCACAGATACGCAGTATTTT. Its protein is CASTPTGSSTDTQYF.

The gene calls are TRBV20-1 and TRBJ1-2; 11 bases agree with TRBD1. CDR1 DFQATT and CDR2 SNEGSKA come from the germline V gene (reference sequence). The length of the CDR3 is 13 residues. The CDR3 loop is CRPRGQGDYGYTF. CDR3 nucleotides: TGCAGGCCCCGGGGACAGGGGGACTATGGCTACACCTTC.

This rearrangement joins TRBV7-9 to TRBJ2-5; 11 bases are shared with TRBD2. Germline lookup yields CDR1 SEHNR and CDR2 FQNEAQ (reference sequence). The trim removed 2 bases at V and 2 bases at J, leaving 7 bases unmatched. The CDR3 totals 17 residues. CDR3 sequence (DNA): TGTGCCAGCAGCTTACACCAACTAGCGGGGGATCAAGAGACCCAGTACTTC. Its protein is CASSLHQLAGDQETQYF.

V is TRBV6-1 and J is TRBJ2-1, with TRBD1 as a possible D gene (6 bases). CDR1 MNHNS and CDR2 SASEGT come from the germline V gene. This CDR3 has 12 residues. V lost 7 bases to trimming and J lost 9 bases, with 13 bases between them. The chain's CDR3 is CASTRQVTEQFF. CDR3 bases: TGTGCCAGCACAAGACAGGTCACTGAGCAGTTCTTC.

J is TRBJ2-1 and V is TRBV5-5; possibly TRBD1 or TRBD2 for D (5 bases each). Germline CDR1 SGHKS, CDR2 YYEKEE (reference sequence). The CDR3 extends over 14 amino acids. V was clipped by 4 bases and J by 2 bases, with 10 bases between them. CDR3 sequence (DNA): TGTGCCAGCAGCCCGGGACCAACCTACAATGAGCAGTTCTTC. The encoded protein is CASSPGPTYNEQFF.

The V gene is TRBV5-1, the J gene TRBJ1-1; a weak D match, TRBD1 (5 bases). From germline, CDR1 is SGHRS and CDR2 YFSETQ. The V end was cut by 0 bases, the J end by 5 bases, with 11 bases between. The CDR3 length is 14 residues. This CDR3 reads CASSLAWGVTEAFF. As DNA, the CDR3 is TGCGCCAGCAGCTTGGCCTGGGGGGTTACTGAAGCTTTCTTT.

This rearrangement joins TRBV24-1 to TRBJ2-3; D is unresolved. With 3 bases removed from V and 0 bases from J, the gap between germline ends came to 9 bases. Germline values: CDR1 KGHDR, CDR2 SFDVKD. CDR3 length: 15 amino acids. CDR3 residues: CATSDPASSTDTQYF. CDR3 bases: TGTGCCACCAGTGATCCAGCCTCTAGCACAGATACGCAGTATTTT.

In its sample, this clonotype was seen a few times. The chain uses TRBV20-1 and TRBJ2-3; D is uncertain. From germline, CDR1 is DFQATT and CDR2 SNEGSKA (reference sequence). This CDR3 contains 15 residues. V dropped 0 bases and J dropped 2 bases, with 12 bases sitting between them. The CDR3 nucleotides are TGCAGTGCTAGAGACAGACGGAGTTCCACAGATACGCAGTATTTT. It is translated as CSARDRRSSTDTQYF.

This clonotype was detected a few times. The genes are TRBV6-2 or TRBV6-3 and TRBJ2-3, with 7 bases lining up with TRBD2. CDR1 is MNHEY and CDR2 is SVGEGT in the germline V gene. The CDR3 totals 16 residues. Losses at the gene ends were 7 bases for V and 2 bases for J; bases not matched to a gene: 12. The CDR3 DNA sequence: TGTGCCAGCACCCTCGATCCGCGGGAGTCCACAGATACGCAGTATTTT. It encodes CASTLDPRESTDTQYF.

The table lists this clonotype with a few counts. This chain links TRBV7-2 with TRBJ2-1; 8 bases fit TRBD2. CDR1 SGHTA and CDR2 FQGNSA come from the germline V gene. There are 12 residues in the CDR3. J was trimmed by 13 bases and V by 1 base; bases with no gene match: 3. The DNA for the CDR3 is TGTGCCAGCAGCTTAGTAGCGGGGCCTCAGTTCTTC. It yields the protein CASSLVAGPQFF.

V gene TRBV5-4 combines with J gene TRBJ1-2, with D tentatively TRBD1 (5 bases). CDR3 size: 14 residues. The ends were cut back, 4 bases at V and 1 base at J, with 11 bases in the middle. Germline CDR1 is SGHNT and CDR2 is YYREEE (reference sequence). CDR3 loop: CASSEGILNYGYTF. The CDR3 DNA follows: TGTGCCAGCAGCGAGGGGATACTTAACTATGGCTACACCTTC.

The chain links TRBV7-4 to TRBJ1-1; D uncertain. V was trimmed by 1 base and J by 4 bases, leaving 7 bases between them. Germline V gene sequence: CDR1 SGHVT, CDR2 SQSDAQ. CDR3 size: 13 residues. CDR3 residues: CASSLDLTTEAFF. CDR3 nucleotide sequence: TGTGCCAGCAGCTTAGATTTGACCACTGAAGCTTTCTTT.

The J gene is TRBJ2-3, the V gene TRBV6-2 or TRBV6-3, with 7 positions matching TRBD2. From germline, CDR1 is MNHEY and CDR2 SVGEGT. The CDR3 length is 15 residues. V was pared by 2 bases and J by 3 bases, with 5 bases of the junction left unmatched. The CDR3 DNA follows: TGTGCCAGCAGTTACCCTGGACTAGTAACAGATACGCAGTATTTT. Translating gives CASSYPGLVTDTQYF.

The rearrangement uses TRBV7-2 and TRBJ2-1; perhaps TRBD2 as D (7 bases). Deletions cut 5 bases from V and 4 bases from J, with 18 bases between. CDR1 is SGHTA, CDR2 FQGNSA, per germline. The CDR3 is made up of 16 amino acids. The CDR3 region is CASSASRGAGYNEQFF. Here the CDR3 DNA reads TGTGCCAGCAGCGCGAGCCGGGGGGCCGGGTACAATGAGCAGTTCTTC.

This clonotype was detected a few times. V is TRBV30 and J is TRBJ2-7; 9 nucleotides line up with TRBD2. Germline trimming cut 3 bases from V and 3 bases from J; bases unmatched to any gene: 18. The CDR3 has 18 residues. Germline assignment: CDR1 GTSNPN and CDR2 SVGIG (reference sequence). CDR3 nucleotides: TGTGCCTGGAGCGCCTCCCCACCCGGGACTAGCCTATTCTACGAGCAGTACTTC. Its translation is CAWSASPPGTSLFYEQYF. The whole variable domain, filled in from reference TRBV30 and TRBJ2-7, reads SQTIHQWPATLVQPVGSPLSLECTVEGTSNPNLYWYRQAAGRGLQLLFYSVGIGQISSEVPQNLSASRPQDRQFILSSKKLLLSDSGFYLCAWSASPPGTSLFYEQYFGPGTRLTVT.

V and J are TRBV5-4 and TRBJ1-4; maybe TRBD1 (6 bases). There are 14 residues in the CDR3. V was pared by 4 bases and J by 8 bases, with 15 bases between. Germline V CDR1 and CDR2: SGHNT, YYREEE (reference sequence). CDR3 nucleotide sequence: TGTGCCAGCAGCCAATCGGGGGGCCGGGAAAAACTGTTTTTT. It translates to CASSQSGGREKLFF.

The rearrangement links TRBV7-6 to TRBJ1-1; D gene uncertain. This CDR3 is built from 11 residues. Trimming shortened V by 10 bases and J by 11 bases, and 17 bases separated the two germline ends. Germline V gene data show CDR1 as SGHVS and CDR2 as FNYEAQ. The CDR3 here is CAIPAGLGAFF. CDR3 DNA sequence: TGTGCCATTCCCGCCGGCCTTGGCGCTTTCTTT.

V is TRBV7-2 and J is TRBJ2-5; no firm D call. This CDR3 is built from 14 residues. V dropped 1 base and J dropped 5 bases, with 11 bases sitting between them. Germline assignment: CDR1 SGHTA and CDR2 FQGNSA. This chain's CDR3 is CASSLGSTGETQYF. For the CDR3, the DNA is TGTGCCAGCAGCTTAGGGAGTACCGGCGAGACCCAGTACTTC.

This clonotype was recorded a few times. The CDR3 sequence: CATAFTDGGNYGYTF. In nucleotides, the CDR3 is TGTGCCACCGCCTTTACGGACGGCGGCAACTATGGCTACACCTTC. The genes are TRBV19 and TRBJ1-2; unclear D gene. From germline, CDR1 is LNHDA and CDR2 SQIVND (reference sequence). The CDR3 spans 15 residues. V was clipped by 10 bases and J by 2 bases, with 20 bases between them.

In this sample, this clonotype turned up once. V and J are TRBV20-1 and TRBJ2-3; 9 nucleotides align to TRBD2. Germline CDR1 DFQATT, CDR2 SNEGSKA (reference sequence). CDR3 length: 15 amino acids. V dropped 4 bases and J dropped 1; count of bases not matched to a gene: 6. The DNA for the CDR3 is TGCAGTGCTACCCTAGCGGGGAGAGGCACAGATACGCAGTATTTT. Its translation is CSATLAGRGTDTQYF.

The chain recombines TRBV24-1 with TRBJ2-3; D is perhaps TRBD1 (5 bases). The CDR3 length is 15 residues. Germline CDR1 KGHDR, CDR2 SFDVKD. Trimming left V 3 bases short and J 1 base short, with 10 bases between. CDR3 nucleotide sequence: TGTGCCACCAGTGATGTAGGGGCCGGCACAGATACGCAGTATTTT. Residues: CATSDVGAGTDTQYF.